The subject of this entry is one T cell receptor (beta chain). Its binding antigen is unknown. Base qualities are missing; no much larger clone stands one base away. The collaborating institutions used their own protocols to collect whole blood in K2EDTA tubes. For TCRbeta analysis, collaborators shipped samples in one of three forms: frozen whole blood, isolated PBMCs, or DNA extracted from either of those sample types. The source of the sample is a study of blood T cell repertoires in COVID-19 (dated by TCRdb to about 2020). Broadly, across the study: Samples from collaborators originated in the United States, Italy and Spain and spanned both the acute and convalescent phases of COVID-19. Samples were obtained from the ongoing ImmuneRACE study (first 160 participants) and from 1,254 subjects provided by 6 global collaborators. The material from the prospective study consisted of cDNA or gDNA derived from T cells, B-cell-depleted T cells, or PBMCs. The repertoires were released in a freely available public database meant as a resource for research on the immune response to SARS-CoV-2. Where available, HLA class I and class II types were obtained from metadata supplied by the sample provider rather than from assay-based typing. Sample metadata almost always included a de-identified subject ID, COVID-19 status, age in years and sex. Subjects who had been exposed to COVID-19, were actively infected with it, or had recovered from it provided the deeply sampled blood TCRbeta repertoires that made up the dataset.

V lost 4 bases and J lost 5 bases, and the count of bases not matched to a germline gene is 11. The cysteine opens and the phenylalanine closes a CDR3 of 16 amino acids. Left in the record is the CDR3 DNA by itself, 48 bases read in frame from the first base. The germline V gene yields MDHEN for CDR1 and SYDVKM for CDR2. Overall study outcomes, separate from this receptor: Clinical and demographic metadata were provided uncurated, with the amount varying by source and participant.

TCRbeta CDR3 regions were amplified from genomic DNA by means of the immunoSEQ Assay, a bias-controlled multiplex PCR. The paper's processing steps were these. The number of nucleated cells in each sample was estimated from the amplification of reference gene primers within the assay. To quantify the absolute abundance of each unique TCRbeta CDR3 rearrangement, sequence reads were collapsed and filtered. For each sample, productive Simpson clonality was calculated as the square root of Simpson's diversity index across productive rearrangements. The immuneACCESS repertoire file appears here via TCRdb, limited to in-frame rearrangements. These files lack a portion of the clones; in checked studies, under half of the deficit traces to unresolved V genes, and the cause of the others is not known. The V and J calls and clone size come from that table; D and trimming were worked out from the DNA. The sample has around 300,000 clones on record, around 80% of them singletons. The top ten constitute just under 3% of the sample.

The chain couples TRBV28 to TRBJ2-7; TRBD1 fits 10 bases in the junction. The sample was peripheral blood. The receptor was isolated from a man aged 25-40 years with active or convalescent COVID-19. The DNA reads TGTGCCAGCAGTTCCGGGACAGGGGCCCGGAAAGACGAGCAGTACTTC. The encoded protein is CASSSGTGARKDEQYF.